What follows describes a single T cell receptor beta chain. This clone was counted only a few times. The specificity of this receptor is unknown. No base quality values were provided; no much bigger clone lies one nucleotide off. The sample's time point label, decoded: roughly 2 years on ibrutinib. For TCR beta library preparation, roughly 2 micrograms of genomic DNA were extracted from the cryopreserved PBMCs. High-throughput TCR beta sequencing was performed on longitudinal blood samples from CLL patients receiving ibrutinib monotherapy. The patients were enrolled in a single-center, open-label phase 2 trial of ibrutinib monotherapy. This specimen comes from a study of cytotoxic CD8 clonotypes in ibrutinib-treated CLL (dated by TCRdb to 2020 to 2022). A note on the overall study: The cohort included about 15 treatment-naive and approximately eleven relapsed/refractory patients; 17 were IGHV unmutated. Partial responses were observed in some 24 patients and complete responses in 2; after a median follow-up of roughly 62 months, remission was maintained in 14 patients and progression was observed in approximately 12. The response samples were drawn at a median of approximately 12 months into treatment, with a range of about 6 to 36 months. On average, each sample had a few hundred thousand productive templates and tens of thousands of productive rearrangements. Of the 90 or so participants in the trial, 25 to 30 had longitudinal samples available. Cryopreserved peripheral blood mononuclear cells were collected at three points: before therapy, at response, and at either sustained remission or disease progression. Every sample from remission and from progressive disease was obtained while the patients were still on ibrutinib.

A MiSeq instrument was used for deep resolution sequencing, which targeted depths ranging from 1 in 1 million up to 1 in 200,000 T cells, with coverage averaging 10x for each clonotype. The immunoSEQ hsTCRB Kit was used to generate TCR beta libraries. On the study's bioinformatics: ImmunoSEQ Data Assistant and ImmunoSEQ Analyzer were used for data analysis, and V, D and J genes were assigned according to IMGT definitions. Clonality, with values ranging from 0 to 1, was calculated as one minus the normalized Shannon entropy of productive rearrangement frequencies. Only overrepresented clonotypes making up at least 0.05% of each patient's repertoire were included in the public clonotype analysis. Fewer than 15 age-matched healthy donor repertoires from immuneACCESS served as clonality controls. The clones in this table, taken by TCRdb from immuneACCESS, are in-frame only. Not every clone is retained; where verified, under half of the shortfall comes from an unresolved V gene, and the cause of the rest is unknown. V, J and clone size derive from that table, while D and trimming were established from the DNA sequence. The table for this sample lists fewer than 35,000 clones; around 85% of them were counted only once. The top ten constitute about 8% of the sample.

The CDR3 starts with the cysteine, ends with the phenylalanine, and has 17 residues. The entry retains the CDR3 DNA only, 51 bases that are in frame from base 1. The germline V gene sets CDR1 to SGHRS and CDR2 to YFSETQ. From V the trimming removes 0 bases and from J it removes 2 bases, while the gene matches leave 8 bases of the junction unaccounted for. On the study overall, not on this receptor specifically: Sustained-remission and progressing patients did not have matched sampling times, and lymph node repertoires were not examined. Public clonotypes were rare and either contracted or stayed stable during treatment, and the rise in clonality at ibrutinib response reflected the expansion of private clonotypes. Clonality increased at ibrutinib response, stayed stable in sustained remission, and fell back toward baseline at progression. Baseline clonality exceeded that of age-matched healthy donors and correlated strongly with circulating CD8+ T-cell counts.

The starting material was PBMCs, obtained after 24 months of ibrutinib treatment. The sequence joins TRBV5-1 to TRBJ2-1; TRBD2 lines up with 7 middle nucleotides. This receptor was identified in a human donor with chronic lymphocytic leukemia. The DNA is as follows: TGCGCCAGCAGCTTGGAAAGCGGGGTGCCTCCCTACAATGAGCAGTTCTTC. Its protein product is CASSLESGVPPYNEQFF.